These 19 T cell receptor beta chains were all obtained from the same sample, sequenced in a study of response to subunit inactivated influenza vaccine. MiXCR, applied by TCRdb to the RT-PCR reads, yields one record per CDR3 protein. The table lists roughly 500,000 distinct CDR3 sequences, approximately 17% of them singletons, with less than 4% in the top ten. Sequences were derived from CD4+ T cells sorted from PBMCs, sampled around 25 months after vaccination. The receptors originated from a man aged 45 to 75 who received an inactivated influenza vaccine.

The J gene is TRBJ2-7, the V gene TRBV7-2; D is ambiguous. V lost 7 bases to trimming and J lost 1 base, with 14 bases between them. This CDR3 has 14 residues. Germline CDR1 SGHTA, CDR2 FQGNSA. In DNA form, the CDR3 reads TGTGCCAGCACCTTCTGGGCAGGTTCCTACGAGCAGTACTTC. Its translation: CASTFWAGSYEQYF.

This clonotype occurred a few times. This chain links TRBV6-2 or TRBV6-3 with TRBJ1-2; no clear D. Trimming took 4 bases from V and 7 from J, leaving 13 bases between them. CDR3 length: 13 amino acids. Germline CDR1 MNHEY, CDR2 SVGEGT. CDR3 amino acids: CASSSGHRGGYTF. The CDR3 nucleotides read TGTGCCAGCAGTTCCGGGCATCGAGGTGGCTACACCTTC.

The chain's CDR3 is CASSVQDREQYF. For the CDR3, the DNA is TGTGCCAGCAGTGTCCAGGACCGCGAGCAGTACTTC. The genes are TRBV28 and TRBJ2-7; no reliable D call. The CDR3 is 12 residues long. Looked up from germline, CDR1 is MDHEN and CDR2 is SYDVKM. Trimming stripped 5 bases from V and 6 bases from J, with 11 bases between.

J is TRBJ1-2 and V is TRBV6-5, with a tentative D call TRBD1 (6 bases). The V gene lost 6 bases and the J gene lost 7 bases, with 27 bases spanning the gap. CDR1 and CDR2 (germline): MNHEY, SVGAGI. This CDR3 has 17 amino acids. The CDR3 DNA reads as TGTGCCAGCAGATACCTTCTCAAACAGGGCTGGGAGGGTGGCTACACCTTC. Encoded protein: CASRYLLKQGWEGGYTF.

The chain has TRBV6-1 and TRBJ2-7; D may be TRBD2 (6 bases). The CDR3 runs 13 residues. Trimming left V 5 bases short and J 3 bases short, with 11 bases between. Looked up from germline, CDR1 is MNHNS and CDR2 is SASEGT. The CDR3 is CASSTSSDYEQYF. The CDR3 DNA follows: TGTGCCAGCAGTACCTCTAGCGACTACGAGCAGTACTTC.

The chain carries TRBV3-1 and TRBJ2-3; 13 nucleotides agree with TRBD2. Germline CDR1 and CDR2: LGHDT and YNNKEL (reference sequence). V lost 8 bases and J lost 5; bases outside the gene matches: 7. The CDR3 contains 15 residues. Here the CDR3 reads CASGTRLAGGDTQYF. Written as DNA, the CDR3 is TGTGCCAGCGGGACGAGACTAGCGGGAGGAGATACGCAGTATTTT.

This rearrangement joins TRBV12-3 or TRBV12-4 to TRBJ2-3; no reliable D call. The length of the CDR3 is 14 residues. The ends were cut back, 3 bases at V and 2 bases at J, with 9 bases in the middle. The CDR3 bases are TGTGCCAGCAGTTTCCGCCAGCTCACAGATACGCAGTATTTT. It translates to CASSFRQLTDTQYF.

The chain has TRBV19 and TRBJ1-5, with D unresolved. Trimming removed 5 bases at V and 6 bases at J, with 11 bases between. Germline V gene data show CDR1 as LNHDA and CDR2 as SQIVND (reference sequence). The CDR3 is 13 amino acids. The CDR3 loop is CASSSGLGQPQHF. The DNA for the CDR3 is TGTGCCAGTAGTTCGGGGTTGGGTCAGCCCCAGCATTTT. The variable domain in full, completed from reference TRBV19 and TRBJ1-5, reads DGGITQSPKYLFRKEGQNVTLSCEQNLNHDAMYWYRQDPGQGLRLIYYSQIVNDFQKGDIAEGYSVSREKKESFPLTVTSAQKNPTAFYLCASSSGLGQPQHFGDGTRLSIL.

The genes are TRBV7-9 and TRBJ2-7; tentative D call: TRBD1 (6 bases). Germline-derived CDR1 and CDR2 are SEHNR and FQNEAQ (reference sequence). CDR3 length: 15 residues. V was pared by 4 bases and J by 3 bases, with 16 bases between. The CDR3 nucleotides read TGTGCCAGCAGCTCGGGCATACAGGGTATCTACGAGCAGTACTTC. This sequence encodes CASSSGIQGIYEQYF.

This clonotype was seen only a few times. The chain is built from TRBV29-1 and TRBJ2-7; D perhaps matches TRBD2 (5 bases). The ends were cut back, 1 base at V and 7 bases at J, with 11 bases in the middle. Germline lookup yields CDR1 SQVTM and CDR2 ANQGSEA. CDR3 length equals 12 residues. CDR3 in amino acids: CSVEGAGEEQYF. CDR3 nucleotides: TGCAGCGTTGAAGGGGCCGGGGAGGAGCAGTACTTC.

This clonotype was counted only a few times. The genes are TRBV20-1 and TRBJ2-2; TRBD2 aligns across 11 bases. Per the germline V gene, CDR1 is DFQATT and CDR2 is SNEGSKA (reference sequence). The CDR3 is made up of 14 amino acids. With 4 bases clipped from V and 5 bases from J, the junction kept 3 bases outside the gene matches. CDR3 DNA sequence: TGCAGTGCTACCGGGACTAGCGGAACCGGGGAGCTGTTTTTT. Translation gives CSATGTSGTGELFF.

This clonotype was recorded a few times. This chain uses TRBV5-5 with TRBJ2-3; D is uncertain. The V gene lost 4 bases and the J gene lost 7 bases, with 13 bases spanning the gap. Looked up from germline, CDR1 is SGHKS and CDR2 is YYEKEE (reference sequence). This CDR3 comprises 13 residues. CDR3 in amino acids: CASSQDWIYTQYF. CDR3 DNA sequence: TGTGCCAGCAGCCAAGACTGGATATATACGCAGTATTTT. Full variable domain (outside the CDR3, taken from reference TRBV5-5 and TRBJ2-3): DAGVTQSPTHLIKTRGQQVTLRCSPISGHKSVSWYQQVLGQGPQFIFQYYEKEERGRGNFPDRFSARQFPNYSSELNVNALLLGDSALYLCASSQDWIYTQYFGPGTRLTVL.

Only a few counts were recorded for this clonotype. The chain has TRBV6-2 or TRBV6-3 and TRBJ2-7; D is perhaps TRBD1 or TRBD2 (5 bases each). Trimming removed 5 bases at V and 12 bases at J, with 17 bases between. Germline assignment: CDR1 MNHEY and CDR2 SVGEGT. The CDR3 consists of 12 residues. The CDR3 DNA follows: TGTGCCAGCAGTACCGGGGACCGGCGGTCGTACTTC. Its protein product is CASSTGDRRSYF.

This clonotype has ten or more counts. V usage is TRBV6-1 and J usage is TRBJ2-1, with TRBD1 matching over 7 bases. CDR1 is MNHNS and CDR2 is SASEGT in the germline V gene. V trimming: 4 bases; J trimming: 11 bases; junction bases outside the gene matches: 5. The CDR3 length is 12 residues. The CDR3 nucleotides are TGTGCCAGCAGTGCCTTGACAGGGCAGCAGTTCTTC. It codes for CASSALTGQQFF.

This clonotype has just a few counts. This chain joins TRBV20-1 and TRBJ2-2, with D unresolved. The CDR3 runs to 14 residues. V lost 0 bases to trimming and J lost 1 base, with 6 bases between them. Germline loops: CDR1 DFQATT, CDR2 SNEGSKA (reference sequence). CDR3 region: CSARDLKNTGELFF. The CDR3 region has the DNA TGCAGTGCTAGAGATTTAAAGAACACCGGGGAGCTGTTTTTT.

The rearrangement joins TRBV28 to TRBJ2-3; D gene ambiguous. CDR3 length: 15 residues. The V and J ends lost 5 bases and 3 bases respectively, with 15 bases between them. Germline values: CDR1 MDHEN, CDR2 SYDVKM. CDR3 protein: CASSVPGPRTDTQYF. CDR3 DNA: TGTGCCAGCAGTGTACCGGGTCCCCGGACAGATACGCAGTATTTT.

Many counts were recorded for this clonotype. The chain carries TRBV5-1 and TRBJ2-2; D tentatively reads TRBD1 or TRBD2 (5 bases each). The CDR3 contains 16 residues. The ends were cut back, 4 bases at V and 2 bases at J, with 15 bases in the middle. Germline V gives CDR1 SGHRS, CDR2 YFSETQ. Here the CDR3 DNA reads TGCGCCAGCAGCCCGAGGGACCGAGCAAACACCGGGGAGCTGTTTTTT. Protein product: CASSPRDRANTGELFF.

The J gene is TRBJ1-5, the V gene TRBV25-1; the match to TRBD1 covers 9 bases. The CDR3 sequence is 15 residues long. Germline lookup yields CDR1 MGHDK and CDR2 SYGVNS. The junction had 5 bases not matched to a gene; V was cut back by 4 bases and J by 4 bases. The CDR3 DNA sequence: TGTGCCAGCAGTGGGGGACAGGGCCCGAATCAGCCCCAGCATTTT. Its protein is CASSGGQGPNQPQHF. The full variable domain, rest sourced from reference TRBV25-1 and TRBJ1-5, is EADIYQTPRYLVIGTGKKITLECSQTMGHDKMYWYQQDPGMELHLIHYSYGVNSTEKGDLSSESTVSRIRTEHFPLTLESARPSHTSQYLCASSGGQGPNQPQHFGDGTRLSIL.

This clonotype was detected ten times or more. V is TRBV30 and J is TRBJ2-5; 9 positions agree with TRBD2. This CDR3 has 14 residues. V dropped 2 bases and J dropped 5; count of bases not matched to a gene: 6. Germline V CDR1 and CDR2: GTSNPN, SVGIG (reference sequence). CDR3 nucleotide sequence: TGTGCCTGGAGTTATAGCGGGGGTCGGGAGACCCAGTACTTC. It is translated as CAWSYSGGRETQYF.